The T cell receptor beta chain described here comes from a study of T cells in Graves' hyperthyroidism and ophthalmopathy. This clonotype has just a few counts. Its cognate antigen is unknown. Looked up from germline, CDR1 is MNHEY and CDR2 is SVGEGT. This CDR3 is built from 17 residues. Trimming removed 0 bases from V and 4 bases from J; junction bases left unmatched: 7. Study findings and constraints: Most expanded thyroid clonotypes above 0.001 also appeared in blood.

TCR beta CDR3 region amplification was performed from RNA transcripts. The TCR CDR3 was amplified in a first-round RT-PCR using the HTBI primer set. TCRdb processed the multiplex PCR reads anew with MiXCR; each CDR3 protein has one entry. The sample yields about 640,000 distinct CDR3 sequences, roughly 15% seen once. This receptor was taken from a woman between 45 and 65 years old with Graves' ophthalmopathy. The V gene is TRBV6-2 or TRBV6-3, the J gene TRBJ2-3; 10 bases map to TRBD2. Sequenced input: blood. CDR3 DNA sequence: TGTGCCAGCAGTTACTCGTTCCTAGCGGGAGTATCAGATACGCAGTATTTT. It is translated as CASSYSFLAGVSDTQYF.